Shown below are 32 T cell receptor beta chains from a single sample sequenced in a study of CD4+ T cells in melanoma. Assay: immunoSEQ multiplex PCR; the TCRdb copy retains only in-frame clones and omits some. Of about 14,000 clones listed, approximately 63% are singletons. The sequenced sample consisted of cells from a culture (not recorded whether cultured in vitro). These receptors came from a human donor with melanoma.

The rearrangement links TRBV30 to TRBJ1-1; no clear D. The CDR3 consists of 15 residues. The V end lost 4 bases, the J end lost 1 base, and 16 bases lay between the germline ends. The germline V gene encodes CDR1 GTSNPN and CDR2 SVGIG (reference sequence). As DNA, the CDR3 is TGTGCCTGGAACCAATTGCCAGGAGAGAACACTGAAGCTTTCTTT. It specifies CAWNQLPGENTEAFF. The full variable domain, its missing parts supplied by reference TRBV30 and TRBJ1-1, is SQTIHQWPATLVQPVGSPLSLECTVEGTSNPNLYWYRQAAGRGLQLLFYSVGIGQISSEVPQNLSASRPQDRQFILSSKKLLLSDSGFYLCAWNQLPGENTEAFFGQGTRLTVV.

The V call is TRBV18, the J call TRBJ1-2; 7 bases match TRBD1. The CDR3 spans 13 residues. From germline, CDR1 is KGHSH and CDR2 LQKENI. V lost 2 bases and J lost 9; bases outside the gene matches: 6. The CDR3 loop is CASSPSGQVSYTF. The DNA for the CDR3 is TGTGCCAGCTCACCATCAGGACAGGTTAGCTACACCTTC.

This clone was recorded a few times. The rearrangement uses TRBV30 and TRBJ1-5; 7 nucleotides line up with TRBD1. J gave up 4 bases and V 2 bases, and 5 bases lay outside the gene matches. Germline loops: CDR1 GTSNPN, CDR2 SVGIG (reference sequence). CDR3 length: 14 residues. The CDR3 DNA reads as TGTGCCTGGAGTCGGGGGACAGAAAATCAGCCCCAGCATTTT. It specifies CAWSRGTENQPQHF. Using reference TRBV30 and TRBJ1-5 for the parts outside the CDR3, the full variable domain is SQTIHQWPATLVQPVGSPLSLECTVEGTSNPNLYWYRQAAGRGLQLLFYSVGIGQISSEVPQNLSASRPQDRQFILSSKKLLLSDSGFYLCAWSRGTENQPQHFGDGTRLSIL.

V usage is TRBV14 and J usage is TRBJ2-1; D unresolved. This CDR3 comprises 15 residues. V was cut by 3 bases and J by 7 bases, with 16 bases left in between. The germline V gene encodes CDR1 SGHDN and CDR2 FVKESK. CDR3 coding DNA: TGTGCCAGCAGCCATAGTGTCAGGTTAAAAAATGAGCAGTTCTTC. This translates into CASSHSVRLKNEQFF.

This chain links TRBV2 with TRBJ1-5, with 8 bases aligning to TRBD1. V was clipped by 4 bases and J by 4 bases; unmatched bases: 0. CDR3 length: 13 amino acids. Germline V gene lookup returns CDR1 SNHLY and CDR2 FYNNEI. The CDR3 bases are TGTGCCAGCAGTGGACAGGGGAATCAGCCCCAGCATTTT. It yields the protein CASSGQGNQPQHF.

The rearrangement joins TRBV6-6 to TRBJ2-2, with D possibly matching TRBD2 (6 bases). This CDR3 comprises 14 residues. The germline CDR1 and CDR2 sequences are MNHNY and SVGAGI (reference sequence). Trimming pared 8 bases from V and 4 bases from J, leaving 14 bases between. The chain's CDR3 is CASQGGVGTGELFF. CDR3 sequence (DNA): TGTGCCAGCCAAGGAGGGGTGGGCACCGGGGAGCTGTTTTTT.

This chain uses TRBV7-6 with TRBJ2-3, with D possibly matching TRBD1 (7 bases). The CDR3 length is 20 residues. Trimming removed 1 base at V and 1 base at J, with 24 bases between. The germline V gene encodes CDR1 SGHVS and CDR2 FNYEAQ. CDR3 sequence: CASSLGGQWDGGGGTDTQYF. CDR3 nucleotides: TGTGCCAGCAGCTTAGGGGGACAGTGGGACGGGGGCGGAGGCACAGATACGCAGTATTTT.

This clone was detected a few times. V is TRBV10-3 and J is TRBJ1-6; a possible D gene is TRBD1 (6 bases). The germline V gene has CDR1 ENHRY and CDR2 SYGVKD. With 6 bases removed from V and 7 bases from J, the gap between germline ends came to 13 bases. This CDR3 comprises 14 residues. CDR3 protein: CAIRMTGQNSPLHF. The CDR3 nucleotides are TGTGCCATCAGAATGACAGGTCAGAATTCACCCCTCCACTTT.

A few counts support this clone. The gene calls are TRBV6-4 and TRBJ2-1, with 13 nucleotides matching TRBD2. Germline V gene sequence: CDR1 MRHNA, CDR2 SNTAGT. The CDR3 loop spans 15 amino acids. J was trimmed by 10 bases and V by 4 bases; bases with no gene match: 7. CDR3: CASSGTSGGIGEQFF. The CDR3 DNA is TGTGCCAGCAGTGGGACTAGCGGGGGTATTGGAGAGCAGTTCTTC.

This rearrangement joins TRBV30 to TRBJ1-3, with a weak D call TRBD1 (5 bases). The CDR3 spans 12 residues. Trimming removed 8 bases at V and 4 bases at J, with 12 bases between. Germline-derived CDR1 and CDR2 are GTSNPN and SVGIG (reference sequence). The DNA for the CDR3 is TGTGCCCGGGGCCTGGGGGGAAACACCATATATTTT. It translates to CARGLGGNTIYF. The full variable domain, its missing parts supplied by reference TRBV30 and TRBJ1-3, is SQTIHQWPATLVQPVGSPLSLECTVEGTSNPNLYWYRQAAGRGLQLLFYSVGIGQISSEVPQNLSASRPQDRQFILSSKKLLLSDSGFYLCARGLGGNTIYFGEGSWLTVV.

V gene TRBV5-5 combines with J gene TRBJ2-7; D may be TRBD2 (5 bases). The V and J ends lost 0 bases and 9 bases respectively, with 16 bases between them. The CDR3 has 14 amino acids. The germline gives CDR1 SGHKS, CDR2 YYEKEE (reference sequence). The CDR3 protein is CASSLGGYREGQYF. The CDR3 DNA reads TGTGCCAGCAGCTTGGGGGGATACCGGGAAGGGCAGTACTTC.

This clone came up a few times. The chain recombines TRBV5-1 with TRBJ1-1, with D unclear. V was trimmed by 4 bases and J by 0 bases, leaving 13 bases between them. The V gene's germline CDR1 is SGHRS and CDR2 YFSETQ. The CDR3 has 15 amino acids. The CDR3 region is CASSLVTPVNTEAFF. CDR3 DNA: TGCGCCAGCAGCCTGGTGACACCAGTGAACACTGAAGCTTTCTTT.

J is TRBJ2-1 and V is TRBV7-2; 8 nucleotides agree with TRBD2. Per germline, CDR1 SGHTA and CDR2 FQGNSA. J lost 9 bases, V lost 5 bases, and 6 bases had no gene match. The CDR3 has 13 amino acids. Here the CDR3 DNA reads TGTGCCAGCAGCCCCCGAGGGACTAGTGAGCAGTTCTTC. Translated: CASSPRGTSEQFF.

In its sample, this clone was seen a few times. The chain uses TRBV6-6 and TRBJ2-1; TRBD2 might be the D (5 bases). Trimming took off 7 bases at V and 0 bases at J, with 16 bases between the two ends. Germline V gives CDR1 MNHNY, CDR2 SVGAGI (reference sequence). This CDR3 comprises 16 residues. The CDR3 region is CASNSRGSLSYNEQFF. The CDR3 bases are TGTGCCAGCAATTCGCGCGGGTCCCTCTCCTACAATGAGCAGTTCTTC.

CDR3 nucleotides: TGTGCCAGCAGCCCGGTCGGGGGGACAGATCAGCCCCAGCATTTT. Translating it yields CASSPVGGTDQPQHF. The V and J genes are TRBV7-8 and TRBJ1-5, with TRBD1 matching 7 bases. This CDR3 comprises 15 residues. Looked up from germline, CDR1 is SGHVS and CDR2 is FQNEAQ. V dropped 5 bases and J dropped 5; count of bases not matched to a gene: 9.

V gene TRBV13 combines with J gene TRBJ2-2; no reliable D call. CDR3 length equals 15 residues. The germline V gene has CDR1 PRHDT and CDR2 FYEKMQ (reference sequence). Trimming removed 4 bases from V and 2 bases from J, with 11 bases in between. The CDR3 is CASSYKGYNTGELFF. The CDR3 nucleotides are TGTGCCAGCAGCTATAAGGGATACAACACCGGGGAGCTGTTTTTT.

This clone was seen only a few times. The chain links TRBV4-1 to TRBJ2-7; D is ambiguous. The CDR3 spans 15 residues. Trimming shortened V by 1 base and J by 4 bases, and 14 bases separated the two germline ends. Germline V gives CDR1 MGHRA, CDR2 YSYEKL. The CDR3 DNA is TGCGCCAGCAGCCAAGCCCTGGGTATAGGGTACGAGCAGTACTTC. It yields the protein CASSQALGIGYEQYF.

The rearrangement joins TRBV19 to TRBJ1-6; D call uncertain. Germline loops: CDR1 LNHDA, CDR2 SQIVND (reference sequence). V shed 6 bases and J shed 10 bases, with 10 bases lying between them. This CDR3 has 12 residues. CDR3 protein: CASRMADSPLHF. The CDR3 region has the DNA TGTGCCAGTAGAATGGCCGACTCACCCCTCCACTTT.

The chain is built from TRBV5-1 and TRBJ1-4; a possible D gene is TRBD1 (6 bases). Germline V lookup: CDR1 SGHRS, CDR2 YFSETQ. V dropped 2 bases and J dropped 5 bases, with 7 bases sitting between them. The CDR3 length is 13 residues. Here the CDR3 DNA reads TGCGCCAGCAGCTTTGACAGGAATGAAAAACTGTTTTTT. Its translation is CASSFDRNEKLFF. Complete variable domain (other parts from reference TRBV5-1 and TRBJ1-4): KAGVTQTPRYLIKTRGQQVTLSCSPISGHRSVSWYQQTPGQGLQFLFEYFSETQRNKGNFPGRFSGRQFSNSRSEMNVSTLELGDSALYLCASSFDRNEKLFFGSGTQLSVL.

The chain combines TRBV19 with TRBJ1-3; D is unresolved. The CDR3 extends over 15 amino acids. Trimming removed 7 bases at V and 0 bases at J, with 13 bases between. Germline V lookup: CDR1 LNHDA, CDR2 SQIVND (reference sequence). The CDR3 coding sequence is TGTGCCAGTACTCCTAGCGGCTACTCTGGAAACACCATATATTTT. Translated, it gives CASTPSGYSGNTIYF. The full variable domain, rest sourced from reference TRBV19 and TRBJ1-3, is DGGITQSPKYLFRKEGQNVTLSCEQNLNHDAMYWYRQDPGQGLRLIYYSQIVNDFQKGDIAEGYSVSREKKESFPLTVTSAQKNPTAFYLCASTPSGYSGNTIYFGEGSWLTVV.

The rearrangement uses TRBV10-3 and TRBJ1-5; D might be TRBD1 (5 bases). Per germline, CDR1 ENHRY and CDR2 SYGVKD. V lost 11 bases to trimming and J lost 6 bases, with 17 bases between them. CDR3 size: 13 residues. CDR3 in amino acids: CASTRGLSQPQHF. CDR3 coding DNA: TGTGCCTCGACGAGGGGTTTGAGTCAGCCCCAGCATTTT.

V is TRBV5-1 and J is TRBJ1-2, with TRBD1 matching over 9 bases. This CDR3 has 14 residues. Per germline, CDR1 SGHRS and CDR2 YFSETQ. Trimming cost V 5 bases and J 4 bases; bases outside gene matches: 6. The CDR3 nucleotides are TGCGCCAGCAGTTCCGGGACAGGGTTCTATGGCTACACCTTC. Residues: CASSSGTGFYGYTF.

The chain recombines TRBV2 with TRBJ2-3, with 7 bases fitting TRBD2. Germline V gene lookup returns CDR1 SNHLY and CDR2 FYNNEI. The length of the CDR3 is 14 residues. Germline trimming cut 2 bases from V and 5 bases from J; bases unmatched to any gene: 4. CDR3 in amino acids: CASSEIPSGDTQYF. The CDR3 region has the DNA TGTGCCAGCAGTGAAATCCCTAGCGGAGATACGCAGTATTTT. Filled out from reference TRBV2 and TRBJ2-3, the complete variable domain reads EPEVTQTPSHQVTQMGQEVILRCVPISNHLYFYWYRQILGQKVEFLVSFYNNEISEKSEIFDDQFSVERPDGSNFTLKIRSTKLEDSAMYFCASSEIPSGDTQYFGPGTRLTVL.

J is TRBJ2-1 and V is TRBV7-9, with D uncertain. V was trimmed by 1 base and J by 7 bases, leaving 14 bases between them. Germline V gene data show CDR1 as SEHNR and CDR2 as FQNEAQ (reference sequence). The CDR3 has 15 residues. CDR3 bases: TGTGCCAGCAGCTTAGTATTAGGAGTGGGGAATGAGCAGTTCTTC. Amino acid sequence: CASSLVLGVGNEQFF.

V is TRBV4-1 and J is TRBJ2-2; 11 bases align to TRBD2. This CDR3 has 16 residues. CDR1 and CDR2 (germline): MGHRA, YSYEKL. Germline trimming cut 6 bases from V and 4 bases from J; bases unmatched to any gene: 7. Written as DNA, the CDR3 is TGCGCCAGCAGGGTAGCGGGGGGGTTGATCACCGGGGAGCTGTTTTTT. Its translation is CASRVAGGLITGELFF.

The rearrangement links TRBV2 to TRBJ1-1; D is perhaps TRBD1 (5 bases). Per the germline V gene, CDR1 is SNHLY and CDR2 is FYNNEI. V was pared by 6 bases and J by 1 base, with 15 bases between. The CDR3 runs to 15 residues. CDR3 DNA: TGTGCCAGCAGCGCCCAGGGTCTGAGGAACACTGAAGCTTTCTTT. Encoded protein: CASSAQGLRNTEAFF.

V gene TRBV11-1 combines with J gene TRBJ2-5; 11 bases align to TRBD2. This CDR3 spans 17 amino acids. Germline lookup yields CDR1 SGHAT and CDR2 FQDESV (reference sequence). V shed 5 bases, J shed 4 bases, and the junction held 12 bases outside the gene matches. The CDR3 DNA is TGTGCCAGCAGCCCCCGGACTAGCGGGTCGACGGTAGAGACCCAGTACTTC. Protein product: CASSPRTSGSTVETQYF.

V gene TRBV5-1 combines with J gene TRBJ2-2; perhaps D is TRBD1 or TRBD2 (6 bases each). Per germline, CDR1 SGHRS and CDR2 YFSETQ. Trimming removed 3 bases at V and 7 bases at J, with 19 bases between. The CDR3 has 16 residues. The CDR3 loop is CASSSQGLGTHGELFF. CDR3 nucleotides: TGCGCCAGCAGCTCACAGGGTTTGGGGACTCACGGGGAGCTGTTTTTT.

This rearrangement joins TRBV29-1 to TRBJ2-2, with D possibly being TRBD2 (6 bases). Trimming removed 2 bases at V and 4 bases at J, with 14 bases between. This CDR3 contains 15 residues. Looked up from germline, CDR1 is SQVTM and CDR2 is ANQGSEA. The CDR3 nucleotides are TGCAGCGTTGAACACAAGGGAGGAGGCACCGGGGAGCTGTTTTTT. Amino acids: CSVEHKGGGTGELFF.

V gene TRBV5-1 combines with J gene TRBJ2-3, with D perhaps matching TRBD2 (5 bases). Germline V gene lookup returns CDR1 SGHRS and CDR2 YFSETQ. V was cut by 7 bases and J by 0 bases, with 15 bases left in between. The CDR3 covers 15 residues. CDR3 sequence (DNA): TGCGCCAGCGCCCCTGGACTTCAGAGCACAGATACGCAGTATTTT. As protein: CASAPGLQSTDTQYF. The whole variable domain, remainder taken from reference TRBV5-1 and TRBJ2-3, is KAGVTQTPRYLIKTRGQQVTLSCSPISGHRSVSWYQQTPGQGLQFLFEYFSETQRNKGNFPGRFSGRQFSNSRSEMNVSTLELGDSALYLCASAPGLQSTDTQYFGPGTRLTVL.

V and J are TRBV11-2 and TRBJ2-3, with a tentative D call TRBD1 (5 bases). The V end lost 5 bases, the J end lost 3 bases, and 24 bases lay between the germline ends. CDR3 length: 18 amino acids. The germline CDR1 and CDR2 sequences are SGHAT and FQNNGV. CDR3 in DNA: TGTGCCAGCAGCCCCCCCCAGGTCGGGCAGGGCTTAACAGATACGCAGTATTTT. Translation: CASSPPQVGQGLTDTQYF.

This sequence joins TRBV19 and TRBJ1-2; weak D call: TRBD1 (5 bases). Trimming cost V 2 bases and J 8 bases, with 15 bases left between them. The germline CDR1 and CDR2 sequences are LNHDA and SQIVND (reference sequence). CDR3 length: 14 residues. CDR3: CASSIRRGPKGYTF. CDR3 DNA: TGTGCCAGTAGTATACGCCGGGGCCCGAAGGGCTACACCTTC.